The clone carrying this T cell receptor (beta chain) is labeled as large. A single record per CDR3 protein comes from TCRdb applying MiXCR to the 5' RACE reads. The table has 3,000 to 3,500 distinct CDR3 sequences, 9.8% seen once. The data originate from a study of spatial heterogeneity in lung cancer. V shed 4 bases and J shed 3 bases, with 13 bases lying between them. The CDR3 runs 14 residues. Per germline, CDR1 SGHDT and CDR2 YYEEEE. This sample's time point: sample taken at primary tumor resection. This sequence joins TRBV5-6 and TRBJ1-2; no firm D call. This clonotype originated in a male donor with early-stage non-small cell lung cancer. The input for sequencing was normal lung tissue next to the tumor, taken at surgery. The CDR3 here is CASSPQAGDYGYTF. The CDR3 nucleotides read TGTGCCAGCAGCCCTCAGGCAGGAGACTATGGCTACACCTTC.